The 6 T cell receptor beta chains in this list originate from one sample, sequenced in a study of blood T cell repertoires in COVID-19. Method: immunoSEQ multiplex PCR; TCRdb's copy keeps in-frame clones and lacks some. The sample holds tens of thousands of clones; 80% are singletons and the top ten take around 21%. Input material: peripheral blood. All receptors come from a man younger than 45 with COVID-19, enrolled during active disease.

The rearrangement joins TRBV9 to TRBJ2-7; D is ambiguous. This CDR3 has 14 amino acids. Per germline, CDR1 SGDLS and CDR2 YYNGEE. V was pared by 0 bases and J by 5 bases, with 12 bases between. As DNA, the CDR3 is TGTGCCAGCAGCGTAGACGGCGGATGGGACGAGCAGTACTTC. Protein product: CASSVDGGWDEQYF.

This chain links TRBV18 with TRBJ2-2, with TRBD1 identical over 7 bases. CDR1 is KGHSH, CDR2 LQKENI, per germline. The CDR3 runs 14 residues. V lost 5 bases and J lost 4; bases outside the gene matches: 4. CDR3 DNA sequence: TGTGCCAGCTCAACGTCAGGGGGCACCGGGGAGCTGTTTTTT. Translating it yields CASSTSGGTGELFF.

The chain is built from TRBV5-1 and TRBJ2-2; TRBD2 agrees at 8 bases. The CDR3 consists of 15 residues. Germline CDR1 reads SGHRS; CDR2 reads YFSETQ. The V and J ends lost 5 bases and 5 bases, in that order; junction bases with no gene match: 8. The DNA of the CDR3 is TGCGCCAGCAGTAAGGAGGGACTAGTAACCGGGGAGCTGTTTTTT. Its protein is CASSKEGLVTGELFF.

This clone was counted only a few times. The chain employs TRBV14 and TRBJ2-1, with 7 bases identical to TRBD1. Losses at the gene ends were 4 bases for V and 3 bases for J; bases not matched to a gene: 9. This CDR3 has 16 residues. Germline CDR1 is SGHDN and CDR2 is FVKESK. The CDR3 sequence: CASSLLSTGYYNEQFF. CDR3 nucleotides: TGTGCCAGCAGCCTGCTCTCGACAGGGTACTACAATGAGCAGTTCTTC.

V and J are TRBV7-9 and TRBJ1-2, with D possibly TRBD1 on 5 matching bases. The CDR3 length is 14 residues. V was clipped by 7 bases and J by 2 bases, with 14 bases between them. Germline loops: CDR1 SEHNR, CDR2 FQNEAQ (reference sequence). CDR3 in DNA: TGTGCCAGCACCCCACGGCGGGGCAACTATGGCTACACCTTC. Translating gives CASTPRRGNYGYTF.

This clone was counted a single time. V is TRBV12-3 or TRBV12-4 and J is TRBJ2-1; possible D gene TRBD2, 5 bases. The CDR3 runs to 12 residues. Trimming stripped 4 bases from V and 9 bases from J, with 10 bases between. The CDR3 is CASSWRAFEQFF. DNA of the CDR3: TGTGCCAGCAGTTGGCGGGCTTTTGAGCAGTTCTTC.